This T cell receptor (beta chain) was recovered during a study of T-cell reconstitution after alpha-beta-depleted transplantation in children. Study-level results: At around two months after transplant, the alpha-beta T cells were reportedly derived from several hundred expanded clones that came from non-depleted graft cells. After one year, T-cell counts and TCRbeta diversity mostly came from new T cells. After transplant, high TCRbeta diversity at day 60 in some patients arose from surviving recipient T cells and thymic progenitors.

Unique molecular identifiers were built into the TCRbeta library. TCRdb recomputed calls from the PCR reads with MiXCR, one row per CDR3 protein. Of roughly 110,000 distinct CDR3 sequences in the sample, 10% were seen once. This clonotype has just a few counts. Its target is unknown. This sequence originates from a boy aged 2-15 years with acute lymphoblastic leukemia, due to receive a stem cell transplant. Sequencing was performed on PBMCs, taken before TCRalphabeta/CD19-depleted stem cell transplant.

CDR3 coding DNA: TGTGCCAGCAGCCGATACGGACTAGCGGATGAGCAGTTCTTC. Its translation is CASSRYGLADEQFF. V is TRBV7-8 and J is TRBJ2-1, with 10 bases that match TRBD2. CDR3 length: 14 residues. From germline, CDR1 is SGHVS and CDR2 FQNEAQ. Losses at the gene ends were 5 bases for V and 8 bases for J; bases not matched to a gene: 6.